These 31 T cell receptor beta chains came from one sample sequenced in a study of blood T cell repertoires in COVID-19. Libraries were prepared by immunoSEQ multiplex PCR; TCRdb keeps only in-frame clonotypes and omits some of them. The top ten clones hold 6.2% of a sample with roughly 190,000 clones, 88% of them seen once. The source material was peripheral blood. All receptors derive from a middle-aged woman who had recovered from COVID-19.

CDR3 sequence reads: CASSSQGAYEQYF. CDR3 DNA sequence: TGCGCCAGCAGCTCGCAGGGGGCCTACGAGCAGTACTTC. The rearrangement uses TRBV5-1 and TRBJ2-7; 7 bases fit TRBD1. J gave up 2 bases and V 3 bases, and 2 bases lay outside the gene matches. Germline-derived CDR1 and CDR2 are SGHRS and YFSETQ. This CDR3 spans 13 amino acids.

J is TRBJ2-7 and V is TRBV6-2 or TRBV6-3; the match to TRBD1 covers 8 bases. The CDR3 extends over 17 amino acids. The V and J ends lost 2 bases and 3 bases, in that order; junction bases with no gene match: 12. Looked up from germline, CDR1 is MNHEY and CDR2 is SVGEGT. The CDR3 is CASSYPSRGRNVYEQYF. The CDR3, as DNA: TGTGCCAGCAGTTACCCCAGCAGGGGGCGGAATGTCTACGAGCAGTACTTC.

The rearrangement joins TRBV6-5 to TRBJ1-4; TRBD1 is a possible D gene (6 bases). V lost 6 bases to trimming and J lost 5 bases, with 13 bases between them. Germline CDR1 is MNHEY and CDR2 is SVGAGI. The CDR3 runs to 14 residues. This chain's CDR3 is CASSVDRTNEKLFF. DNA of the CDR3: TGTGCCAGCAGCGTAGACAGGACCAATGAAAAACTGTTTTTT.

The chain has TRBV2 and TRBJ2-5, with TRBD2 identical over 12 bases. The V gene's germline CDR1 is SNHLY and CDR2 FYNNEI. The CDR3 extends over 17 amino acids. Trimming cost V 7 bases and J 4 bases; bases outside gene matches: 13. The CDR3 loop reads CASTPPRASGRGETQYF. CDR3 nucleotide sequence: TGTGCCAGCACCCCCCCCCGGGCTAGCGGGAGGGGAGAGACCCAGTACTTC. The full variable domain, its missing parts supplied by reference TRBV2 and TRBJ2-5, is EPEVTQTPSHQVTQMGQEVILRCVPISNHLYFYWYRQILGQKVEFLVSFYNNEISEKSEIFDDQFSVERPDGSNFTLKIRSTKLEDSAMYFCASTPPRASGRGETQYFGPGTRLLVL.

This clone has a handful of counts. The chain joins TRBV4-1 to TRBJ2-3; 7 bases map to TRBD1. J was trimmed by 3 bases and V by 4 bases; bases with no gene match: 7. Germline CDR1 reads MGHRA; CDR2 reads YSYEKL. The CDR3 is 15 residues long. CDR3 nucleotides: TGCGCCAGCAGCCTAGGGGGCTTTGGGACAGATACGCAGTATTTT. This encodes CASSLGGFGTDTQYF.

The gene calls are TRBV10-3 and TRBJ1-1; possibly TRBD1 for D (6 bases). Germline loops: CDR1 ENHRY, CDR2 SYGVKD. The CDR3 sequence is 15 residues long. V gave up 6 bases and J gave up 0 bases, with 14 bases separating them. Written as DNA, the CDR3 is TGTGCCATCAGGGCCGCAGGGGCTCTGAACACTGAAGCTTTCTTT. Residues: CAIRAAGALNTEAFF.

This sequence joins TRBV19 and TRBJ1-2, with D tentatively TRBD1 (6 bases). Trimming cost V 3 bases and J 4 bases, with 9 bases left between them. The CDR3 is 13 amino acids. Germline lookup yields CDR1 LNHDA and CDR2 SQIVND (reference sequence). The CDR3, as DNA: TGTGCCAGTAGTATCGACAGGATCTATGGCTACACCTTC. Amino acid sequence: CASSIDRIYGYTF.

The chain combines TRBV18 with TRBJ2-2; the match to TRBD1 covers 8 bases. The germline gives CDR1 KGHSH, CDR2 LQKENI. The CDR3 spans 17 residues. With 6 bases clipped from V and 3 bases from J, the junction kept 12 bases outside the gene matches. The CDR3 region is CASSRRGTTGDTGELFF. The DNA for the CDR3 is TGTGCCAGCTCCCGCCGAGGGACGACAGGGGACACCGGGGAGCTGTTTTTT.

The rearrangement uses TRBV4-2 and TRBJ1-1; tentative D call: TRBD1 (5 bases). Germline CDR1 LGHNA, CDR2 YNFKEQ. This CDR3 region has 16 residues. V lost 6 bases, J lost 3 bases, and 20 bases lay in between. CDR3 residues: CASSRFLDIPDTEAFF. The CDR3 coding sequence is TGTGCCAGCAGTCGCTTTCTGGACATTCCGGACACTGAAGCTTTCTTT.

This chain joins TRBV5-4 and TRBJ2-5; the D gene is possibly TRBD1 (6 bases). This CDR3 has 13 amino acids. V dropped 2 bases and J dropped 4 bases, with 9 bases sitting between them. CDR1 SGHNT and CDR2 YYREEE come from the germline V gene (reference sequence). This chain's CDR3 is CASSFGQLETQYF. CDR3 in DNA: TGTGCCAGCAGCTTCGGACAGCTAGAGACCCAGTACTTC.

This chain joins TRBV28 and TRBJ1-5; 9 bases match TRBD1. The CDR3 is 15 residues long. The junction had 5 bases not matched to a gene; V was cut back by 5 bases and J by 3 bases. The germline gives CDR1 MDHEN, CDR2 SYDVKM. The CDR3 spells CASSIQGASNQPQHF. The CDR3 DNA follows: TGTGCCAGCAGTATACAGGGGGCATCCAATCAGCCCCAGCATTTT.

V and J are TRBV28 and TRBJ2-1; 7 nucleotides align to TRBD2. Per germline, CDR1 MDHEN and CDR2 SYDVKM. The CDR3 contains 15 residues. V gave up 6 bases and J gave up 3 bases; unmatched junction bases: 8. CDR3 protein: CASRPAGISYNEQFF. The DNA for the CDR3 is TGTGCCAGCAGACCAGCGGGAATAAGCTACAATGAGCAGTTCTTC.

This chain links TRBV7-3 with TRBJ2-3; 13 bases agree with TRBD2. The J segment lost 5 bases and the V segment lost 5 bases, leaving 7 bases of the junction unmatched. This CDR3 comprises 16 residues. CDR1 SGHTA and CDR2 FQGTGA come from the germline V gene. CDR3 bases: TGTGCCAGCAGCGCCGGACTAGCGGGAGTTGGAGATACGCAGTATTTT. Protein sequence: CASSAGLAGVGDTQYF.

This chain joins TRBV27 and TRBJ2-1, with D maybe TRBD2 (6 bases). Deletions cut 5 bases from V and 7 bases from J, with 21 bases between. Germline V gene data show CDR1 as MNHEY and CDR2 as SMNVEV (reference sequence). The CDR3 totals 16 residues. The CDR3 DNA sequence: TGTGCCAGCAGTCCCTGGGGGAGCGGGCCACTTAATGAGCAGTTCTTC. Protein: CASSPWGSGPLNEQFF.

The chain carries TRBV6-5 and TRBJ2-3, with D possibly TRBD2 on 6 matching bases. Trimming left V 6 bases short and J 2 bases short, with 15 bases between. This CDR3 has 15 amino acids. The germline V gene encodes CDR1 MNHEY and CDR2 SVGAGI. CDR3 sequence reads: CASSRRGGITDTQYF. For the CDR3, the DNA is TGTGCCAGCAGCCGGCGGGGCGGAATCACAGATACGCAGTATTTT.

The chain carries TRBV18 and TRBJ2-7, with TRBD2 as a possible D gene (6 bases). The CDR3 length is 21 residues. V was trimmed by 2 bases and J by 1 base, leaving 30 bases between them. Germline assignment: CDR1 KGHSH and CDR2 LQKENI. CDR3 residues: CASSPVHGWDSRARRSYEQYF. The CDR3 DNA sequence: TGTGCCAGCTCACCAGTCCATGGTTGGGACTCGCGCGCGAGACGATCCTACGAGCAGTACTTC.

The rearrangement uses TRBV19 and TRBJ2-7; maybe TRBD2 (6 bases). V lost 6 bases and J 6 bases, leaving 9 bases between the germline ends. This CDR3 spans 11 amino acids. Per the germline V gene, CDR1 is LNHDA and CDR2 is SQIVND (reference sequence). CDR3: CASSGSLEQYF. In DNA form, the CDR3 reads TGTGCCAGTAGCGGGAGTCTCGAGCAGTACTTC.

J is TRBJ2-1 and V is TRBV6-6, with 12 bases fitting TRBD2. V lost 5 bases and J lost 7; bases outside the gene matches: 18. Germline CDR1 is MNHNY and CDR2 is SVGAGI (reference sequence). CDR3 length equals 19 residues. This CDR3 is CASSPTPPSTSGRRNEQFF. The CDR3 DNA sequence: TGTGCCAGCAGTCCTACACCACCATCGACTAGCGGGAGAAGGAATGAGCAGTTCTTC.

This clone has a single count. The rearrangement uses TRBV5-1 and TRBJ1-3, with D possibly TRBD1 on 6 matching bases. CDR3 size: 16 residues. Trimming pared 4 bases from V and 3 bases from J, leaving 17 bases between. The germline V gene has CDR1 SGHRS and CDR2 YFSETQ. The CDR3 DNA is TGCGCCAGCAGCCCTGACAGGCCGACGCTTGGAAACACCATATATTTT. Protein sequence: CASSPDRPTLGNTIYF.

This chain connects TRBV2 to TRBJ2-2; 7 bases line up with TRBD2. The CDR3 runs to 14 residues. Losses at the gene ends were 7 bases for V and 7 bases for J; bases not matched to a gene: 9. Germline V lookup: CDR1 SNHLY, CDR2 FYNNEI. CDR3 in amino acids: CASNEGGPVGELFF. CDR3 nucleotides: TGTGCCAGCAACGAGGGAGGGCCGGTCGGGGAGCTGTTTTTT.

V gene TRBV10-3 combines with J gene TRBJ2-4, with D unresolved. The CDR3 is made up of 13 amino acids. Deletions cut 6 bases from V and 8 bases from J, with 14 bases between. Germline V CDR1 and CDR2: ENHRY, SYGVKD. The CDR3 is CAISPLGEDIQYF. The CDR3, as DNA: TGTGCCATCAGCCCCCTAGGTGAGGACATTCAGTACTTC.

J is TRBJ2-1 and V is TRBV6-5; D perhaps matches TRBD1 (6 bases). V dropped 6 bases and J dropped 4 bases, with 10 bases sitting between them. Looked up from germline, CDR1 is MNHEY and CDR2 is SVGAGI. The CDR3 sequence is 13 residues long. The CDR3 DNA reads TGTGCCAGCAGCCTGGACAGTTACAATGAGCAGTTCTTC. Translating it yields CASSLDSYNEQFF.

V is TRBV9 and J is TRBJ1-1; possibly TRBD1 for D (6 bases). CDR1 and CDR2 from the germline V gene are SGDLS and YYNGEE. Trimming pared 0 bases from V and 0 bases from J, leaving 9 bases between. The length of the CDR3 is 15 residues. CDR3 region: CASSVGGRMNTEAFF. The DNA of the CDR3 is TGTGCCAGCAGCGTAGGGGGGCGGATGAACACTGAAGCTTTCTTT. Filled out from reference TRBV9 and TRBJ1-1, the complete variable domain reads DSGVTQTPKHLITATGQRVTLRCSPRSGDLSVYWYQQSLDQGLQFLIQYYNGEERAKGNILERFSAQQFPDLHSELNLSSLELGDSALYFCASSVGGRMNTEAFFGQGTRLTVV.

This chain links TRBV5-1 with TRBJ1-1; 9 bases align to TRBD1. The CDR3 has 13 residues. Germline V lookup: CDR1 SGHRS, CDR2 YFSETQ. Trimming removed 3 bases from V and 10 bases from J; junction bases left unmatched: 7. Written as DNA, the CDR3 is TGCGCCAGCAGCTCCGGACAGGGGAGGAGAGCTTTCTTT. This codes for CASSSGQGRRAFF.

CDR3: CASSYSKGTGELFF. As DNA, the CDR3 is TGTGCCAGCAGTTACTCGAAGGGGACCGGGGAGCTGTTTTTT. The rearrangement joins TRBV6-5 to TRBJ2-2, with D maybe TRBD1 (5 bases). Trimming took off 0 bases at V and 5 bases at J, with 7 bases between the two ends. The CDR3 extends over 14 amino acids. Germline assignment: CDR1 MNHEY and CDR2 SVGAGI.

This clone occurred once. The CDR3 bases are TGTGCCAGCAGCCGTACTTCGAACACCGGGGAGCTGTTTTTT. Translation: CASSRTSNTGELFF. The J gene is TRBJ2-2, the V gene TRBV5-5; no reliable D call. CDR3 length: 14 amino acids. Per the germline V gene, CDR1 is SGHKS and CDR2 is YYEKEE (reference sequence). Trimming cost V 4 bases and J 0 bases, with 7 bases left between them.

This clone was seen a single time. The gene calls are TRBV2 and TRBJ2-5, with D possibly matching TRBD2 (5 bases). V shed 0 bases and J shed 7 bases, with 6 bases lying between them. The CDR3 is made up of 12 amino acids. CDR1 and CDR2 (germline): SNHLY, FYNNEI. CDR3 in amino acids: CASSEAEGTQYF. The DNA for the CDR3 is TGTGCCAGCAGTGAAGCCGAGGGGACCCAGTACTTC.

This chain uses TRBV7-2 with TRBJ1-2, with D perhaps TRBD1 (6 bases). V lost 0 bases and J lost 2, with 10 bases in between. CDR1 and CDR2 from the germline V gene are SGHTA and FQGNSA. The CDR3 has 15 amino acids. The chain's CDR3 is CASSLASGANYGYTF. The CDR3 DNA reads as TGTGCCAGCAGCTTAGCGTCAGGGGCCAACTATGGCTACACCTTC.

This chain joins TRBV4-3 and TRBJ2-1, with TRBD2 matching over 15 bases. The CDR3 has 20 residues. The trim removed 0 bases at V and 6 bases at J, leaving 12 bases unmatched. Germline values: CDR1 LGHNA, CDR2 YSLEER. The CDR3 DNA follows: TGCGCCAGCAGCCAAGATAGCCGGACTAGCGGGAGGGTCTTTGGCAATGAGCAGTTCTTC. This translates into CASSQDSRTSGRVFGNEQFF.

The chain employs TRBV27 and TRBJ2-7; a possible D gene is TRBD2 (5 bases). Germline V gives CDR1 MNHEY, CDR2 SMNVEV (reference sequence). V was shortened by 4 bases and J by 6 bases, with 22 bases between the two germline ends. CDR3 size: 16 residues. The CDR3 bases are TGTGCCAGCAGTTCCCCCAGTTTATTGTTTAGCGCCGAGCAGTACTTC. Encoded protein: CASSSPSLLFSAEQYF.

The chain joins TRBV28 to TRBJ2-2; 8 nucleotides match TRBD2. Germline CDR1 and CDR2: MDHEN and SYDVKM. CDR3 size: 17 residues. V lost 2 bases to trimming and J lost 3 bases; unmatched junction nucleotides: 8. The CDR3 sequence: CASSLGSLAGHTGELFF. In nucleotides, the CDR3 is TGTGCCAGCAGTTTAGGTTCCCTAGCGGGCCACACCGGGGAGCTGTTTTTT.